Below, one T cell receptor (beta chain) is given with its context. The sample belongs to a study of blood T cells in healthy people across ages. The authors ran a second PCR of about 6 to 11 cycles using a sample-barcoded 5' primer and a J-beta primer mix. TCRdb analysed the 5' RACE reads with MiXCR anew, one entry per CDR3 protein. Here the sample spans approximately 800,000 distinct CDR3 sequences, more than 25% being singletons. The V gene end was trimmed by 1 base and the J gene end by 3 bases; junction bases not matched to a gene: 5. The CDR3 has 15 amino acids. Per germline, CDR1 MGHRA and CDR2 YSYEKL. These data also featured in a second study, about T cells of mothers and their children.

This TCR was sampled from a boy younger than 18 in good health. The rearrangement joins TRBV4-1 to TRBJ2-5, with 7 bases matching TRBD2. Material for sequencing was blood. As DNA, the CDR3 is TGCGCCAGCAGCCAAGTGGGTGCGGGGGAAGAGACCCAGTACTTC. It yields the protein CASSQVGAGEETQYF.